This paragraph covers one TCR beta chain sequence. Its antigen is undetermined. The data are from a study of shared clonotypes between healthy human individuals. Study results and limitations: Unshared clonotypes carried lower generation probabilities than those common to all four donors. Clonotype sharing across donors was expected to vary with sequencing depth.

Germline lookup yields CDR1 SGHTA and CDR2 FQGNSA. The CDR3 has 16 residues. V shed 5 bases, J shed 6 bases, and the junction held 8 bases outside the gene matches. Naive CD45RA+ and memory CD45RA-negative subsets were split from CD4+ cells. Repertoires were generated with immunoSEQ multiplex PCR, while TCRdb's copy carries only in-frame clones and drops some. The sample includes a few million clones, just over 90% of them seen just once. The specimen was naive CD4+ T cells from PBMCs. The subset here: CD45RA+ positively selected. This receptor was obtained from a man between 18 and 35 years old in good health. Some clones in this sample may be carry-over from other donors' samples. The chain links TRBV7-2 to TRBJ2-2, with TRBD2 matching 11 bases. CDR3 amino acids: CASSPPGLAGAGELFF. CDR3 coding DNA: TGTGCCAGCAGCCCACCAGGACTAGCGGGCGCCGGGGAGCTGTTTTTT.